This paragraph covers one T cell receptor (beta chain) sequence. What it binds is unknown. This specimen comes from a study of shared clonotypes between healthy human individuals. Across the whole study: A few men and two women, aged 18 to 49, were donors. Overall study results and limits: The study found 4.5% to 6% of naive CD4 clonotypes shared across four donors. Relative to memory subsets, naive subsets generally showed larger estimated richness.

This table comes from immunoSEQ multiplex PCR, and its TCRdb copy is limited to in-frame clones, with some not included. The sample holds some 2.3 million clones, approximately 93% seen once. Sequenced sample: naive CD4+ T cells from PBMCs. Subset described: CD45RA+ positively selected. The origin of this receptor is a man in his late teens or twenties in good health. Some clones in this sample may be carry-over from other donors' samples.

This CDR3 reads CASSGTRQETQYF. In DNA, the CDR3 is TGTGCCAGCAGCGGGACTAGACAAGAGACCCAGTACTTC. The chain uses TRBV7-6 and TRBJ2-5, with TRBD2 matching 8 bases. The V and J ends lost 5 bases and 2 bases, in that order; junction bases with no gene match: 1. The CDR3 is 13 amino acids. CDR1 SGHVS and CDR2 FNYEAQ come from the germline V gene.